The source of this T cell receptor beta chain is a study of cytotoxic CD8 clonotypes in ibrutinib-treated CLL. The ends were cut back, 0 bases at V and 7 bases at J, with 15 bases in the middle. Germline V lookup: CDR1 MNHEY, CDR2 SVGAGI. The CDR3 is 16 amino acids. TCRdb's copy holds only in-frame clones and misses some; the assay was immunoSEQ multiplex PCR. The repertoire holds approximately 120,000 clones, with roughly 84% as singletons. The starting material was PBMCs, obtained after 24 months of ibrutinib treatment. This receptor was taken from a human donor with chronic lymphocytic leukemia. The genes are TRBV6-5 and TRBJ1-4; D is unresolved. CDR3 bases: TGTGCCAGCAGTTACTCCTACTCGGGCTTCGGTGAAAAACTGTTTTTT. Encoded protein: CASSYSYSGFGEKLFF.